This TCR beta chain was recovered during a study of T cell responses to AZD1222 COVID-19 vaccine. Overall study results and limits: Most donors were white British, females outnumbered males, and clonal diversity was possibly underestimated. At study baseline, merely roughly 6 AZD1222 recipients were seropositive.

This CDR3 is 14 amino acids long. V lost 5 bases, J lost 7 bases, and 8 bases stayed unmatched. The germline V gene has CDR1 SGHNT and CDR2 YYREEE (reference sequence). The repertoire was sequenced with immunoSEQ multiplex PCR; TCRdb's copy has only in-frame clones and lacks some. This table holds about 130,000 clones, around 92% found once. To note about this clone: Its antigen is currently unknown.

The clonotype comes from an adult in good health. Sequences were derived from peripheral blood, sampled on day 0 of AZD1222 vaccination. The chain has TRBV5-4 and TRBJ1-4; 7 positions match TRBD1. In nucleotides, the CDR3 is TGTGCCAGCAGAACCGACAGGGTTAGTGAAAAACTGTTTTTT. Protein product: CASRTDRVSEKLFF.